A selection of T cell receptor beta chains follows, all from one sample in a study of blood T cell repertoires in COVID-19. The data were produced by immunoSEQ multiplex PCR, yet TCRdb's version contains in-frame clones alone and is incomplete. The repertoire has about 120,000 clones, 75% to 90% of them found once; the top ten carry roughly 30%. Sequencing input: peripheral blood. Receptors were obtained from a woman aged 70-85 years with acute or convalescent COVID-19. CDR3s include the opening cysteine and the closing phenylalanine or tryptophan. A D gene is named only where the DNA matches it firmly. Some rows have no size entry. The others give once, few or many, or a class for an expanded clone.

clone size,V gene,D gene,J gene,CDR3 DNA,CDR3 protein
NA,TRBV9,NA,TRBJ1-1,TGTGCCTCAACCGATCCGAGGGGAGGTGAAGCTTTCTTT,CASTDPRGGEAFF
NA,TRBV4-2,TRBD2,TRBJ2-3,TGTGCCAGCCAGACTAGCGGGGGGGCCGGAGATACGCAGTATTTT,CASQTSGGAGDTQYF
NA,TRBV7-9,TRBD2,TRBJ2-7,TGTGCCAGCACCGCGGGGGTAAGCTCCTACGAGCAGTACTTC,CASTAGVSSYEQYF
NA,TRBV5-4,TRBD2,TRBJ2-3,TGTGCCAGCAGCTTGACTAGCGGGAGCACAGATACGCAGTATTTT,CASSLTSGSTDTQYF
NA,TRBV19,NA,TRBJ1-1,TGTGCCAGTAGTTCGGGTTCGGCGAACACTGAAGCTTTCTTT,CASSSGSANTEAFF
NA,TRBV5-1,TRBD1,TRBJ1-2,TGCGCCAGCAGCTTCGGCCAGGGGGAAGGCTACACCTTC,CASSFGQGEGYTF
once,TRBV2,TRBD2,TRBJ2-2,TGTGCCAGCAGTGAAGGAAGGACTAGCAGCCAGAACACCGGGGAGCTGTTTTTT,CASSEGRTSSQNTGELFF
NA,TRBV11-2,TRBD2,TRBJ2-5,TGTGCCAGCCACTCCGGGACTAGCACCGAGACCCAGTACTTC,CASHSGTSTETQYF
once,TRBV6-1,TRBD1,TRBJ2-3,TGTGCCAGCAGCGAAGAGGGGACAGGGTTCCGATCCGCAGATACGCAGTATTTT,CASSEEGTGFRSADTQYF
NA,TRBV27,NA,TRBJ2-1,TGTGCCAGCAGTTTACTAGGGGCCAATGAGCAGTTCTTC,CASSLLGANEQFF
NA,TRBV13,TRBD1,TRBJ1-1,TGTGCCAGCAGCCCGGACAGGGGCACTGAAGCTTTCTTT,CASSPDRGTEAFF
NA,TRBV9,TRBD1,TRBJ1-1,TGTGCCAGCAGCGTAGTGACAGGGAGGCCCACTGAAGCTTTCTTT,CASSVVTGRPTEAFF
NA,TRBV27,TRBD1,TRBJ1-1,TGTGCCAGCAGTTTAATACAGGGGGCAGCAACTGAAGCTTTCTTT,CASSLIQGAATEAFF
NA,TRBV5-1,NA,TRBJ1-1,TGCGCCAGCAGCTCTCTGGGGAGGGTGACTGAAGCTTTCTTT,CASSSLGRVTEAFF
few,TRBV19,TRBD1,TRBJ2-1,TGTGCCAGTAGCTTGACCGGGACAGGGATTAGTGAGCAGTTCTTC,CASSLTGTGISEQFF
NA,TRBV6-5,NA,TRBJ2-2,TGTGCCAGCAGTTACGTGGCAAGCGGCGGGGAGCTGTTTTTT,CASSYVASGGELFF
NA,TRBV28,TRBD1,TRBJ2-1,TGTGCCTCCTACCCGGGACAGGGGTACAATGAGCAGTTCTTC,CASYPGQGYNEQFF
NA,TRBV29-1,NA,TRBJ1-1,TGCAGCGTTAAGGCAGGCCTCGCGAACACTGAAGCTTTCTTT,CSVKAGLANTEAFF